Below are 10 T cell receptor beta chains sequenced from a single sample in a study of chemoradiotherapy in HPV16-positive cancers. Sequencing was performed with immunoSEQ multiplex PCR; in TCRdb, only in-frame clones are kept and a portion is missing. The sample contains approximately 32,000 clones, 70% to 90% of which appear only once. Source: blood, taken from a patient who underwent chemoradiotherapy. These receptors were taken from a human donor with HPV-associated anogenital cancer.

The sample holds a few counts of this clone. The chain carries TRBV9 and TRBJ2-3; unclear D gene. This CDR3 is 15 amino acids long. Germline CDR1 is SGDLS and CDR2 is YYNGEE. V was shortened by 1 base and J by 2 bases, with 11 bases between the two germline ends. Written as DNA, the CDR3 is TGTGCCAGCAGCGTAAGCACATCCCCCACAGATACGCAGTATTTT. It translates to CASSVSTSPTDTQYF.

The gene calls are TRBV4-3 and TRBJ2-1; 7 bases agree with TRBD1. V shed 0 bases, J shed 3 bases, and the junction held 2 bases outside the gene matches. Germline V CDR1 and CDR2: LGHNA, YSLEER. This CDR3 comprises 15 residues. DNA of the CDR3: TGCGCCAGCAGCCAAGATCCAGGGGGCTACAATGAGCAGTTCTTC. Translated, it gives CASSQDPGGYNEQFF.

The chain carries TRBV5-4 and TRBJ1-1; no definite D call. This CDR3 has 11 amino acids. Trimming removed 5 bases at V and 2 bases at J, with 4 bases between. CDR1 and CDR2 (germline): SGHNT, YYREEE (reference sequence). The CDR3 reads CASSFNTEAFF. CDR3 bases: TGTGCCAGCAGTTTTAACACTGAAGCTTTCTTT.

V and J are TRBV7-9 and TRBJ1-2; D gene uncertain. V lost 0 bases to trimming and J lost 0 bases, with 2 bases between them. CDR1 is SEHNR and CDR2 is FQNEAQ in the germline V gene (reference sequence). The CDR3 totals 13 residues. The CDR3 region has the DNA TGTGCCAGCAGCTTAGCATCTAACTATGGCTACACCTTC. Its translation is CASSLASNYGYTF.

V and J are TRBV4-3 and TRBJ2-7; D possibly uses TRBD1 or TRBD2 (5 bases each). Germline CDR1 LGHNA, CDR2 YSLEER. The germline V and J ends were trimmed by 0 bases and 3 bases, with 15 bases remaining between them. There are 16 residues in the CDR3. Here the CDR3 DNA reads TGCGCCAGCAGCCAAGACGTGGGACCCGCAGGCTACGAGCAGTACTTC. Amino acid sequence: CASSQDVGPAGYEQYF.

This clone showed up just once. V usage is TRBV5-4 and J usage is TRBJ1-1, with 7 bases that match TRBD1. CDR1 is SGHNT and CDR2 is YYREEE in the germline V gene (reference sequence). Trimming at V came to 4 bases and at J to 1 base, leaving 13 bases not matched to a gene. This CDR3 comprises 17 residues. CDR3 DNA: TGTGCCAGCAGCGCCGGGACAGCCGATCTTCGGAACACTGAAGCTTTCTTT. Translating it yields CASSAGTADLRNTEAFF.

The V gene is TRBV18, the J gene TRBJ1-1; the D is unclear. The CDR3 sequence is 14 residues long. Germline CDR1 is KGHSH and CDR2 is LQKENI. The V and J ends lost 3 bases and 4 bases respectively, with 12 bases between them. CDR3 loop: CASSPGREATEAFF. DNA of the CDR3: TGTGCCAGCTCACCCGGGAGGGAGGCCACTGAAGCTTTCTTT.

This chain uses TRBV6-6 with TRBJ1-5; 10 positions agree with TRBD1. This CDR3 region has 16 residues. The germline V gene encodes CDR1 MNHNY and CDR2 SVGAGI (reference sequence). The V gene end was trimmed by 6 bases and the J gene end by 2 bases; junction bases not matched to a gene: 7. CDR3 loop: CASSQTGTGGNQPQHF. Here the CDR3 DNA reads TGTGCCAGCAGCCAGACCGGGACAGGGGGCAATCAGCCCCAGCATTTT.

This chain links TRBV7-2 with TRBJ2-3; 7 bases are a match to TRBD2. The ends lost 5 bases at V and 4 bases at J; junction bases unmatched: 9. This CDR3 region has 15 residues. Germline V lookup: CDR1 SGHTA, CDR2 FQGNSA. CDR3 region: CASSPLGGPSDTQYF. DNA of the CDR3: TGTGCCAGCAGCCCGCTGGGAGGGCCCTCAGATACGCAGTATTTT.

The rearrangement uses TRBV9 and TRBJ2-1; D is unresolved. This CDR3 has 11 residues. Per germline, CDR1 SGDLS and CDR2 YYNGEE. V shed 4 bases and J shed 8 bases, with 7 bases lying between them. CDR3 residues: CASSPSHEQFF. The CDR3 nucleotides read TGTGCCAGCAGCCCCAGTCATGAGCAGTTCTTC.